This TCR beta chain was captured in a study of T cells after yellow fever vaccination. Across the study: When fractions had low cell numbers, they were prepared with SMART-Seq v4 Ultra Low Input. Findings and caveats of the study: One caveat is that FACS-sorted repertoires could contain abundant clonotypes contaminating from the bulk population.

TCRdb reprocessed the 5' RACE reads with MiXCR, giving one entry per CDR3 protein. The sample shows hundreds of thousands of distinct CDR3 sequences, 15% to 20% of them seen only once. Note on this clonotype: Its antigen is unidentified.

V was pared by 4 bases and J by 3 bases, with 10 bases between. The CDR3 length is 14 residues. The germline V gene encodes CDR1 MNHNS and CDR2 SASEGT. The origin of this receptor is a man younger than 35 who received the YFV17D yellow fever vaccine. The sample in question was PBMCs, obtained before the yellow fever booster vaccination. The V call is TRBV6-1, the J call TRBJ2-1, with a weak D call TRBD1 (5 bases). The CDR3 sequence is CASSGWQGYNEQFF. The CDR3 DNA reads as TGTGCCAGCAGTGGATGGCAGGGCTACAATGAGCAGTTCTTC.